A single sample gave rise to the 25 T cell receptor beta chains below, sequenced in a study of shared clonotypes between healthy human individuals. Method: immunoSEQ multiplex PCR; TCRdb's copy keeps in-frame clones and lacks some. The sample carries about 2,500,000 clones, approximately 90% recorded once. The sequencing sample was made of naive CD4+ T cells sorted from blood. Subset reported: CD45RA+ positively selected. The receptors originated from a man aged 18 to 29 in good health.

The chain has TRBV18 and TRBJ1-2; TRBD1 matches 7 bases. Germline CDR1 reads KGHSH; CDR2 reads LQKENI. The CDR3 consists of 14 residues. J lost 4 bases, V lost 1 base, and 3 bases had no gene match. The CDR3 region is CASSPQGAVYGYTF. DNA of the CDR3: TGTGCCAGCTCACCACAGGGGGCGGTCTATGGCTACACCTTC.

The V and J genes are TRBV10-3 and TRBJ2-2, with 9 bases matching TRBD2. CDR3 length equals 15 residues. CDR1 is ENHRY and CDR2 is SYGVKD in the germline V gene. J was trimmed by 4 bases and V by 6 bases; bases with no gene match: 6. DNA of the CDR3: TGTGCCATCAGCCCTTTAGCGGGAGTCACCGGGGAGCTGTTTTTT. Amino acid sequence: CAISPLAGVTGELFF.

The V gene is TRBV5-1, the J gene TRBJ2-5; D is uncertain. Germline loops: CDR1 SGHRS, CDR2 YFSETQ. Between the trimmed V and J ends, which lost 2 bases and 4 bases, there was a span of 12 bases. The length of the CDR3 is 14 residues. CDR3 nucleotide sequence: TGCGCCAGCAGCTTCGAGGACGGTGGAGAGACCCAGTACTTC. This gives the protein CASSFEDGGETQYF. The whole variable domain, remainder taken from reference TRBV5-1 and TRBJ2-5, is KAGVTQTPRYLIKTRGQQVTLSCSPISGHRSVSWYQQTPGQGLQFLFEYFSETQRNKGNFPGRFSGRQFSNSRSEMNVSTLELGDSALYLCASSFEDGGETQYFGPGTRLLVL.

About this clone itself: Different DNA sequences within this sample yield the same CDR3. The chain is built from TRBV28 and TRBJ1-2; D unclear. Germline loops: CDR1 MDHEN, CDR2 SYDVKM. The CDR3 is made up of 11 amino acids. Trimming took 6 bases from V and 5 from J, leaving 7 bases between them. This CDR3 reads CASRGTYGYTF. The CDR3 nucleotides are TGTGCCAGCAGAGGAACGTATGGCTACACCTTC.

The chain joins TRBV30 to TRBJ2-5; D gene unclear. Germline assignment: CDR1 GTSNPN and CDR2 SVGIG (reference sequence). The CDR3 is made up of 12 amino acids. The V and J ends lost 2 bases and 4 bases respectively, with 8 bases between them. The CDR3 region has the DNA TGTGCCTGGAGTAGAGCTACAGAGACCCAGTACTTC. This sequence encodes CAWSRATETQYF.

This chain uses TRBV19 with TRBJ2-1; perhaps TRBD1 as D (5 bases). The V and J ends lost 2 bases and 4 bases respectively, with 9 bases between them. This CDR3 is 14 amino acids long. The germline V gene encodes CDR1 LNHDA and CDR2 SQIVND (reference sequence). CDR3 sequence (DNA): TGTGCCAGTAGTATACAGGGCTGGTACAATGAGCAGTTCTTC. Protein sequence: CASSIQGWYNEQFF.

The chain combines TRBV5-4 with TRBJ2-7; TRBD1 agrees at 10 bases. V gave up 6 bases and J gave up 3 bases; unmatched junction bases: 9. Germline CDR1 SGHNT, CDR2 YYREEE (reference sequence). The CDR3 is 15 amino acids. The CDR3 loop is CASTMRDRGGYEQYF. In DNA, the CDR3 is TGTGCCAGCACCATGAGGGACAGGGGTGGCTACGAGCAGTACTTC.

The J gene is TRBJ1-6, the V gene TRBV30, with TRBD1 as a possible D gene (5 bases). In germline, CDR1 is GTSNPN, CDR2 SVGIG (reference sequence). V was clipped by 5 bases and J by 1 base, with 9 bases between them. The CDR3 totals 14 residues. The DNA for the CDR3 is TGTGCCTGGGGGGCCGTATCCTATAATTCACCCCTCCACTTT. Residues: CAWGAVSYNSPLHF.

Comments on this clone: Different DNA sequences within this sample yield the same CDR3. The chain uses TRBV10-3 and TRBJ2-3, with no clear D. Deletions cut 6 bases from V and 6 bases from J, with 7 bases between. The V gene's germline CDR1 is ENHRY and CDR2 SYGVKD. This CDR3 contains 11 residues. CDR3 protein: CAISELDTQYF. The CDR3 nucleotides are TGTGCCATCAGCGAATTGGATACGCAGTATTTT.

The J gene is TRBJ1-2, the V gene TRBV7-9; 7 bases are a match to TRBD1. CDR1 is SEHNR, CDR2 FQNEAQ, per germline (reference sequence). The V gene end was trimmed by 4 bases and the J gene end by 6 bases; junction bases not matched to a gene: 5. This CDR3 contains 13 residues. CDR3 region: CASSYTGVDGYTF. CDR3 nucleotide sequence: TGTGCCAGCAGCTATACAGGGGTAGATGGCTACACCTTC.

The J gene is TRBJ2-7, the V gene TRBV19; a possible D gene is TRBD1 (5 bases). Germline V lookup: CDR1 LNHDA, CDR2 SQIVND (reference sequence). The V end was cut by 3 bases, the J end by 0 bases, with 9 bases between. This CDR3 is built from 14 residues. CDR3 residues: CASSIGRDSYEQYF. The CDR3 nucleotides read TGTGCCAGTAGTATCGGCAGGGACTCCTACGAGCAGTACTTC.

This clone was counted a few times. The chain has TRBV9 and TRBJ1-1; 8 bases match TRBD1. The CDR3 covers 13 residues. The V gene's germline CDR1 is SGDLS and CDR2 YYNGEE. J gave up 9 bases and V 0 bases, and 4 bases lay outside the gene matches. CDR3 sequence: CASSVVAGGKAFF. The CDR3 coding sequence is TGTGCCAGCAGCGTAGTGGCAGGGGGCAAAGCTTTCTTT.

The chain combines TRBV7-2 with TRBJ2-2; D gene unclear. CDR1 SGHTA and CDR2 FQGNSA come from the germline V gene. The ends were cut back, 5 bases at V and 0 bases at J, with 13 bases in the middle. CDR3 length: 16 amino acids. The CDR3 region has the DNA TGTGCCAGCAGCCCTAACGGTGGGTCGAACACCGGGGAGCTGTTTTTT. Translated: CASSPNGGSNTGELFF.

Notes on this clone: This same CDR3 is encoded by further DNA sequences in the sample. This rearrangement joins TRBV5-1 to TRBJ2-1; unclear D gene. CDR3 size: 14 residues. Trimming shortened V by 0 bases and J by 3 bases, and 7 bases separated the two germline ends. Germline assignment: CDR1 SGHRS and CDR2 YFSETQ. The CDR3: CASSLDAGYNEQFF. The CDR3 region has the DNA TGCGCCAGCAGCTTGGATGCCGGCTACAATGAGCAGTTCTTC.

The J gene is TRBJ2-3, the V gene TRBV4-1; D uncertain. Germline V CDR1 and CDR2: MGHRA, YSYEKL. The CDR3 has 14 residues. The germline V and J ends were trimmed by 8 bases and 6 bases, with 18 bases remaining between them. DNA of the CDR3: TGCGCCAGCTCCTTGGGCCGTGAGTGGGATACGCAGTATTTT. It yields the protein CASSLGREWDTQYF.

The chain uses TRBV28 and TRBJ1-4; TRBD1 agrees at 7 bases. This CDR3 comprises 15 residues. The germline V gene has CDR1 MDHEN and CDR2 SYDVKM. V was pared by 5 bases and J by 8 bases, with 11 bases of the junction left unmatched. In DNA, the CDR3 is TGTGCCAGCAGTGCCCGGGACAGAGGGGGGGAAAAACTGTTTTTT. It codes for CASSARDRGGEKLFF.

The chain has TRBV30 and TRBJ2-5, with 13 bases aligning to TRBD2. Near its end, the DNA agrees better with TRBJ2-7, so the J call may be wrong. Germline V CDR1 and CDR2: GTSNPN, SVGIG (reference sequence). This CDR3 contains 18 residues. CDR3 bases: TGTGCCTGGAGCGGAATGCGGACTAGCGGGAGTGGGGTCTACGAGCAGTACTTC. This gives the protein CAWSGMRTSGSGVYEQYF.

In its sample, this clone was seen once. CDR3 residues: CASSPGLAGGSYNEQFF. CDR3 bases: TGTGCCAGCAGTCCGGGACTAGCGGGGGGCTCCTACAATGAGCAGTTCTTC. The rearrangement links TRBV11-2 to TRBJ2-1; TRBD2 matches at 15 bases. V trimming: 6 bases; J trimming: 0 bases; junction bases outside the gene matches: 3. CDR3 length: 17 residues. CDR1 and CDR2 (germline): SGHAT, FQNNGV.

This clone was seen only once. This chain joins TRBV6-5 and TRBJ2-7; 7 bases are shared with TRBD1. Per the germline V gene, CDR1 is MNHEY and CDR2 is SVGAGI. The CDR3 has 14 residues. The V gene end was trimmed by 2 bases and the J gene end by 4 bases; junction bases not matched to a gene: 5. For the CDR3, the DNA is TGTGCCAGCAGTTACAACAGGGGAATTTACGAGCAGTACTTC. Protein: CASSYNRGIYEQYF.

The chain uses TRBV10-1 and TRBJ2-3; a weak D match, TRBD1 (6 bases). In germline, CDR1 is WNHNN, CDR2 SYGVQD (reference sequence). The CDR3 runs 12 residues. The ends were cut back, 0 bases at V and 9 bases at J, with 7 bases in the middle. The CDR3 nucleotides are TGCGCCAGCAGTGAGTCGGACAGAACGCAGTATTTT. This sequence encodes CASSESDRTQYF.

This clone was seen just once. The V and J genes are TRBV7-9 and TRBJ2-7; D is unresolved. Germline V gives CDR1 SEHNR, CDR2 FQNEAQ (reference sequence). V was trimmed by 0 bases and J by 9 bases, leaving 15 bases between them. CDR3 length: 14 amino acids. The CDR3 loop reads CASSLADGLFGQYF. The CDR3 DNA sequence: TGTGCCAGCAGCTTAGCTGACGGCCTCTTCGGGCAGTACTTC.

The CDR3 bases are TGTGCCACCTCCCCGGGACTCCAATTGTACGAGCAGTACTTC. It specifies CATSPGLQLYEQYF. The chain couples TRBV6-5 to TRBJ2-7; D is perhaps TRBD2 (6 bases). The CDR3 totals 14 residues. Germline-derived CDR1 and CDR2 are MNHEY and SVGAGI. The V end lost 10 bases, the J end lost 4 bases, and 20 bases lay between the germline ends.

Only a few counts were recorded for this clone. The chain links TRBV9 to TRBJ1-5; TRBD1 matches 8 bases. CDR3 length equals 14 residues. Trimming removed 3 bases from V and 3 bases from J; junction bases left unmatched: 2. CDR1 is SGDLS and CDR2 is YYNGEE in the germline V gene. The CDR3 spells CASSGTGFNQPQHF. The DNA of the CDR3 is TGTGCCAGCAGCGGGACAGGGTTCAATCAGCCCCAGCATTTT.

V is TRBV7-2 and J is TRBJ1-3; TRBD1 matches 7 bases. Looked up from germline, CDR1 is SGHTA and CDR2 is FQGNSA. This CDR3 has 14 residues. Trimming removed 10 bases from V and 0 bases from J; junction bases left unmatched: 6. This chain's CDR3 is CAIPTGVSGNTIYF. CDR3 DNA: TGTGCCATTCCCACAGGGGTCTCTGGAAACACCATATATTTT.

The chain links TRBV13 to TRBJ2-7; 10 bases align to TRBD2. The CDR3 extends over 19 amino acids. Trimming cost V 1 base and J 4 bases; bases outside gene matches: 16. In germline, CDR1 is PRHDT, CDR2 FYEKMQ (reference sequence). CDR3 in amino acids: CASSLAGKASGSKGYEQYF. In DNA form, the CDR3 reads TGTGCCAGCAGCTTAGCGGGAAAGGCTAGCGGGAGTAAAGGTTACGAGCAGTACTTC.